A selection of T cell receptor beta chains follows, all from one sample in a study of blood T cell repertoires in COVID-19. Generated by immunoSEQ multiplex PCR, the TCRdb table keeps only in-frame clones and is missing some. The sample has some 170,000 clones; 87% are singletons. The sample was peripheral blood. The receptor set was obtained from a woman in her fifties or sixties with acute or convalescent COVID-19. CDR3s include the opening cysteine and the closing phenylalanine or tryptophan. A D gene is named only where the DNA matches it firmly. The size entry is marked missing in some rows and otherwise reads once, few, many or a size class.

TRBD1	-	TRBV5-1	15	TRBJ2-2	CASRDRVGNTGELFF	TGCGCCAGCCGGGACAGGGTTGGGAACACCGGGGAGCTGTTTTTT
-	-	TRBV5-6	15	TRBJ1-3	CASSLGVTNGNTIYF	TGTGCCAGCAGCTTGGGTGTTACAAACGGAAACACCATATATTTT
-	-	TRBV6-6	14	TRBJ2-5	CASSYSSNQETQYF	TGTGCCAGCAGTTACTCGAGTAACCAAGAGACCCAGTACTTC
-	-	TRBV2	11	TRBJ2-7	CASRSSYEQYF	TGTGCCAGCAGGTCTTCCTACGAGCAGTACTTC
-	-	TRBV2	14	TRBJ2-5	CASRPGHSQETQYF	TGTGCCAGCAGACCCGGACATTCCCAAGAGACCCAGTACTTC
TRBD2	-	TRBV4-3	17	TRBJ2-3	CASSQDLSTSGTDTQYF	TGCGCCAGCAGCCAAGATCTGTCTACTAGCGGCACAGATACGCAGTATTTT
TRBD1	-	TRBV7-3	15	TRBJ1-6	CASSPGTGVLSPLHF	TGTGCCAGCAGCCCCGGGACAGGGGTTTTGTCACCCCTCCACTTT
-	-	TRBV3-1/TRBV3-2	12	TRBJ1-3	CASSQVVHTIYF	TGTGCCAGCAGCCAAGTCGTCCACACCATATATTTT
-	-	TRBV24-1	14	TRBJ2-1	CATSDPPGFNEQFF	TGTGCCACCAGTGACCCCCCAGGGTTCAATGAGCAGTTCTTC
-	-	TRBV5-1	15	TRBJ1-2	CASSLVAGLWDGYTF	TGCGCCAGCAGCTTGGTCGCAGGACTTTGGGATGGCTACACCTTC
-	-	TRBV9	14	TRBJ2-2	CASSAELVPGELFF	TGTGCCAGCAGCGCCGAACTAGTACCCGGGGAGCTGTTTTTT
TRBD1	-	TRBV5-1	14	TRBJ2-7	CASSLVGGDYEQYF	TGCGCCAGCAGCTTGGTAGGGGGCGATTACGAGCAGTACTTC
TRBD1	-	TRBV2	15	TRBJ1-1	CASSEEGGQGTEAFF	TGTGCCAGCAGTGAAGAAGGGGGCCAGGGAACTGAAGCTTTCTTT
TRBD1	-	TRBV7-9	16	TRBJ1-3	CASSLKGQSSGNTIYF	TGTGCCAGCAGCTTAAAGGGACAGAGCTCTGGAAACACCATATATTTT
-	-	TRBV6-5	16	TRBJ1-1	CASSYSANSMNTEAFF	TGTGCCAGCAGTTACTCGGCTAACAGTATGAACACTGAAGCTTTCTTT
TRBD1	-	TRBV24-1	14	TRBJ1-2	CATSDPGTDYGYTF	TGTGCCACCAGTGACCCGGGGACAGACTATGGCTACACCTTC
TRBD1	-	TRBV24-1	16	TRBJ2-2	CATSDPNRGRTGELFF	TGTGCCACCAGTGACCCCAACAGGGGGCGCACCGGGGAGCTGTTTTTT
TRBD2	once	TRBV3-1/TRBV3-2	19	TRBJ2-3	CASSRRPSIAGVFTDTQYF	TGTGCCAGCAGCCGAAGACCCTCTATAGCGGGGGTCTTCACAGATACGCAGTATTTT
TRBD2	-	TRBV6-1	16	TRBJ2-1	CASSGTSGNRADEQFF	TGTGCCAGCAGTGGGACTAGCGGGAACCGGGCAGATGAGCAGTTCTTC
-	-	TRBV5-4	15	TRBJ1-1	CASLTLGGVSTEAFF	TGTGCCAGCTTAACCCTGGGGGGGGTTAGCACTGAAGCTTTCTTT
TRBD2	-	TRBV4-3	18	TRBJ2-3	CASSRAGTSGTSTDTQYF	TGCGCCAGCAGCCGCGCCGGGACTAGCGGGACTAGCACAGATACGCAGTATTTT
-	-	TRBV7-2	14	TRBJ1-1	CASSLGQANTEAFF	TGTGCCAGCAGCTTAGGGCAGGCGAACACTGAAGCTTTCTTT
TRBD1	-	TRBV27	14	TRBJ1-5	CASSWGQGSGPQHF	TGTGCCAGCAGTTGGGGACAGGGAAGTGGGCCCCAGCATTTT
TRBD1	-	TRBV29-1	16	TRBJ1-2	CSVDTAGTGGNYGYTF	TGCAGCGTTGATACCGCCGGGACAGGGGGGAACTATGGCTACACCTTC
-	few	TRBV7-8	12	TRBJ2-1	CASSLAGGEQFF	TGTGCCAGCAGCTTAGCCGGCGGTGAGCAGTTCTTC
TRBD1	-	TRBV5-1	16	TRBJ1-2	CASSFSGQGSFDGYTF	TGCGCCAGCAGCTTTTCGGGACAGGGATCGTTTGATGGCTACACCTTC
-	once	TRBV9	16	TRBJ2-1	CASSAEGGSSYNEQFF	TGTGCCAGCAGCGCAGAGGGGGGGAGCTCCTACAATGAGCAGTTCTTC
TRBD2	-	TRBV6-5	14	TRBJ2-1	CASGSGLPYNEQFF	TGTGCCAGCGGTAGCGGGCTTCCCTACAATGAGCAGTTCTTC
-	-	TRBV5-4	16	TRBJ2-5	CASSLVGTPSPKTQYF	TGTGCCAGCAGCTTGGTTGGGACACCATCCCCAAAGACCCAGTACTTC
TRBD1	-	TRBV6-2/TRBV6-3	14	TRBJ2-5	CASSFPGQKETQYF	TGTGCCAGCAGTTTCCCGGGACAGAAAGAGACCCAGTACTTC
-	-	TRBV21-1	21	TRBJ1-1	CASSKASGTGGAWVVRTEAFF	TGTGCCAGCAGCAAAGCGTCCGGGACAGGGGGCGCGTGGGTGGTTCGCACTGAAGCTTTCTTT
TRBD2	-	TRBV4-1	17	TRBJ2-1	CASSQAELAGGYNEQFF	TGCGCCAGCAGCCAAGCAGAGCTAGCGGGTGGATACAATGAGCAGTTCTTC
TRBD2	-	TRBV11-2	16	TRBJ2-3	CASSKGLAGVSDTQYF	TGTGCCAGCAGCAAGGGACTAGCGGGAGTCTCAGATACGCAGTATTTT
TRBD1	-	TRBV9	15	TRBJ2-2	CASSTRQGNAGELFF	TGTGCCAGCAGCACCCGACAGGGGAATGCCGGGGAGCTGTTTTTT
-	-	TRBV10-1	16	TRBJ2-3	CASPPATGRDTDTQYF	TGCGCCAGCCCCCCGGCGACAGGTCGTGATACAGATACGCAGTATTTT
-	-	TRBV7-2	13	TRBJ2-5	CASRARAKETQYF	TGTGCCAGCCGTGCGAGGGCCAAAGAGACCCAGTACTTC
TRBD2	-	TRBV7-2	19	TRBJ2-6	CASSDLAGPVLTGANVLTF	TGTGCCAGCAGTGACCTAGCGGGGCCGGTCCTAACGGGGGCCAACGTCCTGACTTTC
TRBD1	once	TRBV10-2	15	TRBJ1-2	CASSGRQGADYGYTF	TGCGCCAGCAGTGGCCGACAGGGGGCTGACTATGGCTACACCTTC
-	few	TRBV13	12	TRBJ1-1	CASRYRNTEAFF	TGTGCCAGCAGGTACAGGAACACTGAAGCTTTCTTT
-	-	TRBV30	14	TRBJ1-1	CAWSLDSRPTEAFF	TGTGCCTGGAGTCTCGACAGCCGGCCCACTGAAGCTTTCTTT